One and the same sample provided the 17 T cell receptor beta chains below, sequenced in a study of Graves' ophthalmopathy and Graves' hyperthyroidism. Amplification targeted the TCR beta CDR3 regions, with RNA transcripts as the source material. HTBI-primed RT-PCR formed the first round, and a multiplex PCR formed the second. In TCRdb, the multiplex PCR reads were re-called with MiXCR into one record per CDR3 protein. The profile shows about 700,000 distinct CDR3 sequences, roughly two fifths of them singletons. Source material: peripheral blood. The receptors shown here come from an adult man with Graves' ophthalmopathy.

The chain combines TRBV3-1 with TRBJ1-2, with unresolved D. The CDR3 is 15 amino acids. The germline V gene encodes CDR1 LGHDT and CDR2 YNNKEL (reference sequence). The V gene lost 0 bases and the J gene lost 5 bases, with 13 bases spanning the gap. The CDR3 protein is CASSQDPRHYYGYTF. CDR3 in DNA: TGTGCCAGCAGCCAAGATCCCAGACATTATTATGGCTACACCTTC. Combining the CDR3 with reference TRBV3-1 and TRBJ1-2 gives the whole variable domain DTAVSQTPKYLVTQMGNDKSIKCEQNLGHDTMYWYKQDSKKFLKIMFSYNNKELIINETVPNRFSPKSPDKAHLNLHINSLELGDSAVYFCASSQDPRHYYGYTFGSGTRLTVV.

In regard to this clonotype: Germline is not matched at one junction end, which may reflect a read error. The J gene is TRBJ2-7, the V gene TRBV14, with TRBD1 identical over 7 bases. The CDR3 covers 14 residues. CDR1 and CDR2 (germline): SGHDN, FVKESK. CDR3 nucleotide sequence: TGTGCCAGCAGCGCTAGGGACAGCTCCTACGAGCAGTGCTTC. Amino acid sequence: CASSARDSSYEQCF. Looking up the rest from reference TRBV14 and TRBJ2-7 gives the full variable domain: EAGVTQFPSHSVIEKGQTVTLRCDPISGHDNLYWYRRVMGKEIKFLLHFVKESKQDESGMPNNRFLAERTGGTYSTLKVQPAELEDSGVYFCASSARDSSYEQCFGPGTRLTVT.

The rearrangement uses TRBV28 and TRBJ1-2; D may be TRBD1 (5 bases). CDR1 is MDHEN and CDR2 is SYDVKM in the germline V gene. Trimming took 6 bases from V and 0 from J, leaving 17 bases between them. CDR3 length equals 16 residues. CDR3 sequence (DNA): TGTGCCAGCAGACGTGTCGGGGGGACTACTAACTATGGCTACACCTTC. This sequence encodes CASRRVGGTTNYGYTF.

This clonotype appeared a few times. The chain employs TRBV9 and TRBJ2-7, with TRBD1 matching 8 bases. The CDR3 has 14 residues. V lost 10 bases, J lost 3 bases, and 12 bases stayed unmatched. Germline loops: CDR1 SGDLS, CDR2 YYNGEE. CDR3 region: CAPKPTGTGYEQYF. CDR3 nucleotide sequence: TGTGCCCCTAAACCCACCGGGACAGGCTACGAGCAGTACTTC.

The chain employs TRBV5-1 and TRBJ2-5; 7 bases line up with TRBD2. CDR3 length equals 17 residues. Per the germline V gene, CDR1 is SGHRS and CDR2 is YFSETQ. With V trimmed by 6 bases and J by 0 bases, 14 bases remained unmatched. CDR3 sequence: CASTPARGAGNQETQYF. As DNA, the CDR3 is TGCGCCAGCACCCCGGCCCGGGGAGCGGGGAACCAAGAGACCCAGTACTTC.

The chain combines TRBV7-2 with TRBJ1-1, with D unresolved. The CDR3 is 14 residues long. The germline V and J ends were trimmed by 3 bases and 6 bases, with 14 bases remaining between them. The V gene's germline CDR1 is SGHTA and CDR2 FQGNSA. The CDR3 DNA sequence: TGTGCCAGCAGCTTGGTAGTAAGCAACCCTGAAGCTTTCTTT. It yields the protein CASSLVVSNPEAFF.

CDR3 in amino acids: CAKGITGELFF. As DNA, the CDR3 is TGTGCCAAGGGGATCACCGGGGAGCTGTTTTTT. The V call is TRBV25-1, the J call TRBJ2-2; TRBD1 is a possible D gene (5 bases). Trimming stripped 10 bases from V and 4 bases from J, with 7 bases between. Per the germline V gene, CDR1 is MGHDK and CDR2 is SYGVNS. The CDR3 length is 11 residues.

This clonotype has a handful of counts. This chain joins TRBV4-1 and TRBJ2-7, with 9 bases that match TRBD1. From germline, CDR1 is MGHRA and CDR2 YSYEKL. The CDR3 runs to 15 residues. Trimming removed 0 bases from V and 9 bases from J; junction bases left unmatched: 9. In DNA form, the CDR3 reads TGCGCCAGCAGCCAAGATCCGGGGGACAGGGCCGTGCAGTACTTC. As protein: CASSQDPGDRAVQYF.

Only a few counts were recorded for this clonotype. This chain joins TRBV7-9 and TRBJ2-7; D unresolved. Looked up from germline, CDR1 is SEHNR and CDR2 is FQNEAQ (reference sequence). The CDR3 consists of 16 residues. V lost 3 bases and J 4 bases, leaving 19 bases between the germline ends. The CDR3 protein is CASSLARQSLLYEQYF. In nucleotides, the CDR3 is TGTGCCAGCAGCTTGGCCAGGCAGAGCTTGCTTTACGAGCAGTACTTC.

This clonotype came up many times. The gene calls are TRBV7-2 and TRBJ2-5, with 12 positions matching TRBD2. The germline CDR1 and CDR2 sequences are SGHTA and FQGNSA. CDR3 size: 15 residues. The V segment lost 2 bases and the J segment 5 bases; nucleotides outside the gene matches: 3. The CDR3 nucleotides read TGTGCCAGCAGCTTAAGACTAGCGGGAGCGGAGACCCAGTACTTC. Translating it yields CASSLRLAGAETQYF. The complete variable domain, with remaining parts taken from reference TRBV7-2 and TRBJ2-5, reads GAGVSQSPSNKVTEKGKDVELRCDPISGHTALYWYRQSLGQGLEFLIYFQGNSAPDKSGLPSDRFSAERTGGSVSTLTIQRTQQEDSAVYLCASSLRLAGAETQYFGPGTRLLVL.

This chain joins TRBV24-1 and TRBJ1-5; 7 bases fit TRBD1. J was trimmed by 4 bases and V by 7 bases; bases with no gene match: 12. There are 16 residues in the CDR3. Germline V CDR1 and CDR2: KGHDR, SFDVKD. The CDR3 spells CATSSPSGQRNQPQHF. CDR3 in DNA: TGTGCCACCAGCAGCCCGTCGGGACAGCGGAATCAGCCCCAGCATTTT.

On this clonotype itself: Relative to the germline gene, one junction end is altered; a read error may explain this. This chain uses TRBV10-3 with TRBJ2-7; D uncertain. CDR3 length equals 14 residues. Germline V CDR1 and CDR2: ENHRY, SYGVKD. CDR3 coding DNA: TGTGCCAGCAGTCCTGGGCATGGAACCTACGAGCAGTACTTC. Translated: CASSPGHGTYEQYF.

This clonotype showed up just once. A much bigger clone sits one base away, suggesting this may be a read error. The gene calls are TRBV7-2 and TRBJ2-7; D perhaps matches TRBD1 (8 bases). The germline gives CDR1 SGHTA, CDR2 FQGNSA. The CDR3 runs to 13 residues. CDR3 residues: CASSVQGGYGQYF. Here the CDR3 DNA reads TGTGCCAGCAGTGTACAGGGGGGGTACGGGCAGTACTTC.

The chain has TRBV2 and TRBJ1-1, with D possibly matching TRBD1 (6 bases). Germline CDR1 SNHLY, CDR2 FYNNEI. This CDR3 has 13 residues. The ends were cut back, 5 bases at V and 11 bases at J, with 18 bases in the middle. CDR3 amino acids: CASSQRGGRGAFF. In DNA form, the CDR3 reads TGTGCCAGCAGTCAAAGAGGGGGGCGGGGTGCTTTCTTT.

This clonotype has only a few counts. The chain is built from TRBV20-1 and TRBJ2-7; no reliable D call. The V gene's germline CDR1 is DFQATT and CDR2 SNEGSKA (reference sequence). This CDR3 spans 11 amino acids. Trimming removed 4 bases at V and 4 bases at J, with 8 bases between. CDR3 bases: TGCAGTGCTAACGTAGGATACGAGCAGTACTTC. Translated: CSANVGYEQYF.

The J gene is TRBJ2-7, the V gene TRBV5-4, with a weak D call TRBD2 (6 bases). V was trimmed by 3 bases and J by 7 bases, leaving 17 bases between them. The germline CDR1 and CDR2 sequences are SGHNT and YYREEE (reference sequence). There are 14 residues in the CDR3. DNA of the CDR3: TGTGCCAGCAGCTCCTCGGGAGCGGGCTTGGAGCAGTACTTC. Its protein product is CASSSSGAGLEQYF.

About this clonotype: This sequence may be a read error, since a much larger clone differs from it by one base. J is TRBJ1-1 and V is TRBV15, with TRBD1 as a possible D gene (6 bases). Trimming took 4 bases from V and 2 from J, leaving 23 bases between them. This CDR3 has 18 amino acids. Germline lookup yields CDR1 LNHNV and CDR2 YYDKDF (reference sequence). The CDR3 DNA reads as TGTGCCACCAGCAAACCCTACAGGGAAGATCCTATTAACACTGAAGCTTTCTTT. The encoded protein is CATSKPYREDPINTEAFF.